Shown below are 22 T cell receptor beta chains from a single sample sequenced in a study of regulatory T cells in long-lasting Graves disease. Libraries of TCR beta came from iRepertoire HTBI primers plus Arm-PCR of CDR3 regions. MiXCR, run by TCRdb on the multiplex PCR reads, gives a single entry per CDR3 protein. The sample gives about 470,000 distinct CDR3 sequences, 20% to 25% of which show up once; 6.5% to 10% is in the top ten. Time point denoted: persistent/refractory GD, antithyroid drugs over 5 years with positive TRAb. The TCR library was made from RNA extracted from PBMCs. Material: peripheral blood mononuclear cells (PBMCs), obtained when the disease was refractory, from a patient treated with antithyroid drugs. Receptors were obtained from a female donor with Graves disease.

This chain links TRBV19 with TRBJ1-1; a weak D match, TRBD1 (5 bases). The V end lost 6 bases, the J end lost 6 bases, and 14 bases lay between the germline ends. Germline values: CDR1 LNHDA, CDR2 SQIVND (reference sequence). This CDR3 comprises 13 residues. The CDR3 loop is CASRSTVQSEAFF. The CDR3 DNA is TGTGCCAGTAGGTCGACAGTACAGTCTGAAGCTTTCTTT.

The chain combines TRBV5-1 with TRBJ2-7; maybe TRBD1 (5 bases). Germline values: CDR1 SGHRS, CDR2 YFSETQ. The V end was cut by 4 bases, the J end by 0 bases, with 14 bases between. CDR3 size: 15 residues. The CDR3 loop reads CASSRVGLGSYEQYF. CDR3 DNA: TGCGCCAGCAGCCGGGTGGGGCTCGGCTCCTACGAGCAGTACTTC.

This chain connects TRBV19 to TRBJ1-5, with D possibly being TRBD1 (6 bases). Germline CDR1 LNHDA, CDR2 SQIVND (reference sequence). With 5 bases removed from V and 3 bases from J, the gap between germline ends came to 14 bases. The CDR3 consists of 15 residues. The CDR3 nucleotides read TGTGCCAGTAGTGTTACAGGGCTGAACAATCAGCCCCAGCATTTT. The encoded protein is CASSVTGLNNQPQHF. The full variable domain, in which reference TRBV19 and TRBJ1-5 provide the parts outside the CDR3, is DGGITQSPKYLFRKEGQNVTLSCEQNLNHDAMYWYRQDPGQGLRLIYYSQIVNDFQKGDIAEGYSVSREKKESFPLTVTSAQKNPTAFYLCASSVTGLNNQPQHFGDGTRLSIL.

This chain uses TRBV5-1 with TRBJ2-5, with D perhaps being TRBD1 or TRBD2 (6 bases each). The CDR3 sequence is 18 residues long. The V and J ends lost 0 bases and 5 bases respectively, with 23 bases between them. Germline V gene lookup returns CDR1 SGHRS and CDR2 YFSETQ. CDR3 amino acids: CASSLAEIRLGAGETQYF. The CDR3 nucleotides read TGCGCCAGCAGCTTGGCCGAGATCCGGCTGGGGGCGGGGGAGACCCAGTACTTC.

In this sample, this clonotype turned up a few times. Here the CDR3 reads CASRDTGGTDQETQYF. The CDR3 DNA reads TGTGCCAGCAGAGATACAGGGGGCACGGACCAAGAGACCCAGTACTTC. This sequence joins TRBV25-1 and TRBJ2-5; 9 bases match TRBD1. J was trimmed by 0 bases and V by 6 bases; bases with no gene match: 8. The length of the CDR3 is 16 residues. Germline CDR1 and CDR2: MGHDK and SYGVNS.

There are many counts of this clonotype. The chain combines TRBV6-5 with TRBJ2-7; D is perhaps TRBD1 (5 bases). CDR1 is MNHEY, CDR2 SVGAGI, per germline. This CDR3 region has 15 residues. Trimming cost V 2 bases and J 6 bases, with 17 bases left between them. The CDR3 coding sequence is TGTGCCAGCAGTTACGGTGGGCAGGGTCGCGCCGAGCAGTACTTC. It yields the protein CASSYGGQGRAEQYF.

In its sample, this clonotype was seen a few times. The V call is TRBV28, the J call TRBJ2-1; 12 nucleotides line up with TRBD2. Per germline, CDR1 MDHEN and CDR2 SYDVKM. The CDR3 loop spans 14 amino acids. Trimming took 5 bases from V and 5 from J; bases not matched to a gene: 1. CDR3 residues: CASSRLAGDNEQFF. The DNA for the CDR3 is TGTGCCAGCAGTAGACTAGCGGGAGACAATGAGCAGTTCTTC.

The genes are TRBV6-5 and TRBJ2-3, with 8 bases aligning to TRBD1. The CDR3 has 16 residues. V was clipped by 7 bases and J by 5 bases; unmatched bases: 14. Germline CDR1 and CDR2: MNHEY and SVGAGI. CDR3 DNA: TGTGCCAGCACCACACGACAGGGGATCCGGGGAGATACGCAGTATTTT. The encoded protein is CASTTRQGIRGDTQYF.

This clonotype was recorded at least ten times. V gene TRBV28 combines with J gene TRBJ1-2; D is perhaps TRBD1 (6 bases). V was shortened by 6 bases and J by 4 bases, with 15 bases between the two germline ends. The CDR3 spans 14 residues. Germline-derived CDR1 and CDR2 are MDHEN and SYDVKM. CDR3 nucleotides: TGTGCCAGCAGCCGAAAAGGGGGAGGCTATGGCTACACCTTC. It is translated as CASSRKGGGYGYTF.

This clonotype was seen at least ten times. The chain couples TRBV28 to TRBJ2-4, with TRBD2 identical over 7 bases. Germline CDR1 is MDHEN and CDR2 is SYDVKM. Trimming took 3 bases from V and 6 from J; bases not matched to a gene: 20. The length of the CDR3 is 19 residues. CDR3 region: CASSFPTLAEPTRGNIQYF. CDR3 DNA sequence: TGTGCCAGCAGTTTCCCCACTCTAGCGGAACCCACCCGGGGAAACATTCAGTACTTC. The variable domain in full, completed from reference TRBV28 and TRBJ2-4, reads DVKVTQSSRYLVKRTGEKVFLECVQDMDHENMFWYRQDPGLGLRLIYFSYDVKMKEKGDIPEGYSVSREKKERFSLILESASTNQTSMYLCASSFPTLAEPTRGNIQYFGAGTRLSVL.

J is TRBJ2-2 and V is TRBV4-1, with D possibly matching TRBD2 (5 bases). The CDR3 sequence is 18 residues long. V was pared by 1 base and J by 5 bases, with 20 bases between. The germline gives CDR1 MGHRA, CDR2 YSYEKL. CDR3 coding DNA: TGCGCCAGCAGCCAAGTGGGTTGGGGAGCCATCCAGACCGGGGAGCTGTTTTTT. Translation: CASSQVGWGAIQTGELFF.

This clonotype was counted only a few times. The chain joins TRBV20-1 to TRBJ2-5, with D possibly matching TRBD1 (5 bases). CDR3 length equals 13 residues. Germline values: CDR1 DFQATT, CDR2 SNEGSKA (reference sequence). V lost 0 bases to trimming and J lost 7 bases, with 12 bases between them. The CDR3 bases are TGCAGTGCTAGAGATGGGGCGTCAGGGACCCAGTACTTC. It yields the protein CSARDGASGTQYF.

This chain joins TRBV29-1 and TRBJ1-2; 7 bases line up with TRBD1. There are 12 residues in the CDR3. Looked up from germline, CDR1 is SQVTM and CDR2 is ANQGSEA. J lost 4 bases, V lost 7 bases, and 6 bases had no gene match. CDR3: CSARTGGYGYTF. The DNA for the CDR3 is TGCAGCGCCCGGACAGGAGGCTATGGCTACACCTTC.

This clonotype has more than one count but fewer than ten. The chain recombines TRBV19 with TRBJ2-5; D is unclear. Trimming took off 9 bases at V and 5 bases at J, with 16 bases between the two ends. In germline, CDR1 is LNHDA, CDR2 SQIVND (reference sequence). The CDR3 spans 13 residues. CDR3 sequence (DNA): TGTGCCAGCTCGAAAGCCCCCAGGGAGACCCAGTACTTC. This codes for CASSKAPRETQYF.

This clonotype was detected many times. V usage is TRBV5-6 and J usage is TRBJ1-2; a possible D gene is TRBD1 (5 bases). CDR1 is SGHDT and CDR2 is YYEEEE in the germline V gene. V was trimmed by 4 bases and J by 0 bases, leaving 16 bases between them. This CDR3 spans 16 amino acids. The CDR3 is CASSTLPRGANYGYTF. The CDR3 bases are TGTGCCAGCAGCACTCTCCCGCGGGGGGCTAACTATGGCTACACCTTC.

This clonotype was observed at least ten times. The V gene is TRBV27, the J gene TRBJ1-1, with D possibly being TRBD1 (6 bases). The ends were cut back, 4 bases at V and 8 bases at J, with 14 bases in the middle. CDR1 is MNHEY, CDR2 SMNVEV, per germline (reference sequence). The CDR3 is made up of 13 amino acids. CDR3 DNA: TGTGCCAGCAGTTCGAACGGGGGCCAGGAAGCTTTCTTT. It yields the protein CASSSNGGQEAFF.

At least ten counts were recorded for this clonotype. CDR3 in amino acids: CASSSQGLQETQYF. CDR3 DNA sequence: TGTGCCAGCAGTTCACAGGGGCTACAAGAGACCCAGTACTTC. The V call is TRBV12-3 or TRBV12-4, the J call TRBJ2-5, with TRBD1 matching 7 bases. Unmatched junction bases numbered 4, after V lost 4 bases and J lost 2 bases. The CDR3 runs to 14 residues.

CDR3 sequence: CASRSVGERNTIYF. In DNA, the CDR3 is TGTGCCAGTCGATCCGTCGGGGAGAGAAACACCATATATTTT. This chain joins TRBV19 and TRBJ1-3, with no clear D. Per the germline V gene, CDR1 is LNHDA and CDR2 is SQIVND (reference sequence). The V gene lost 8 bases and the J gene lost 5 bases, with 16 bases spanning the gap. This CDR3 has 14 residues.

At least ten counts were recorded for this clonotype. J is TRBJ2-7 and V is TRBV20-1; TRBD1 might be the D (5 bases). Trimming cost V 3 bases and J 4 bases, with 10 bases left between them. Per the germline V gene, CDR1 is DFQATT and CDR2 is SNEGSKA (reference sequence). The CDR3 totals 12 residues. This chain's CDR3 is CSASRQIYEQYF. The CDR3 DNA is TGCAGTGCTAGTCGACAGATATACGAGCAGTACTTC.

This clonotype was counted many times. The chain joins TRBV7-2 to TRBJ2-7; the match to TRBD2 covers 9 bases. In germline, CDR1 is SGHTA, CDR2 FQGNSA. With V trimmed by 0 bases and J by 6 bases, 9 bases remained unmatched. The CDR3 contains 16 residues. The CDR3 here is CASSLARSSGNLEQYF. The DNA for the CDR3 is TGTGCCAGCAGCTTAGCGCGGTCTAGCGGGAATCTCGAGCAGTACTTC.

This clonotype was counted many times. The chain carries TRBV7-2 and TRBJ1-1, with 9 bases fitting TRBD1. The ends lost 1 base at V and 0 bases at J; junction bases unmatched: 3. The CDR3 has 16 amino acids. Germline V CDR1 and CDR2: SGHTA, FQGNSA. The CDR3 loop reads CASSLGTGVMNTEAFF. As DNA, the CDR3 is TGTGCCAGCAGCTTAGGGACAGGGGTTATGAACACTGAAGCTTTCTTT.

The chain joins TRBV27 to TRBJ2-7; 7 bases fit TRBD1. This CDR3 has 14 residues. Germline CDR1 reads MNHEY; CDR2 reads SMNVEV (reference sequence). After removal of 5 bases from V and 5 bases from J, the junction contained 9 bases not matched to a gene. CDR3 bases: TGTGCCAGCAGTCCACCGACAGGGAACGACGAGCAGTACTTC. It translates to CASSPPTGNDEQYF.